A selection of T cell receptor beta chains follows, all from one sample in a study of Ad26.COV2.S vaccination and SARS-CoV-2 variants. The assay was immunoSEQ multiplex PCR, and TCRdb's table has in-frame clones only and misses some. The data show roughly 350,000 clones, with around 87% seen just once and around 3.6% held by the top ten. Sequencing used peripheral blood, obtained in a trial of Ad26.COV2.S vaccine versus placebo. The receptors derive from a person aged 18-65 years who received the Ad26.COV2.S COVID-19 vaccine or a placebo. The CDR3 runs from the conserved cysteine through the conserved F or W. Each record gives: CDR3 protein, CDR3 DNA, J gene, clone size, V gene, D gene. A D gene is named only where the DNA matches it firmly. A row's size may be missing; if present it is once, few, many or a size class.

CDR3aa: CASRLAGGHEQFF
CDR3nt: TGTGCCTCCAGACTAGCGGGGGGTCATGAGCAGTTCTTC
j_gene: TRBJ2-1
abundance: NA
v_gene: TRBV11-2
d_gene: TRBD2

CDR3aa: CASSMTEQNEKLFF
CDR3nt: TGTGCCAGCTCAATGACAGAGCAGAATGAAAAACTGTTTTTT
j_gene: TRBJ1-4
abundance: NA
v_gene: TRBV18
d_gene: NA

CDR3aa: CASTDRTYEQYF
CDR3nt: TGTGCCAGCACCGACAGGACCTACGAGCAGTACTTC
j_gene: TRBJ2-7
abundance: once
v_gene: TRBV25-1
d_gene: NA

CDR3aa: CAISESQGNEKLFF
CDR3nt: TGTGCCATCAGTGAAAGTCAGGGAAATGAAAAACTGTTTTTT
j_gene: TRBJ1-4
abundance: NA
v_gene: TRBV10-3
d_gene: NA

CDR3aa: CASSTRPGQGRSPLHF
CDR3nt: TGTGCCAGCAGCACGCGACCGGGACAGGGACGTTCACCCCTCCACTTT
j_gene: TRBJ1-6
abundance: NA
v_gene: TRBV7-9
d_gene: TRBD1

CDR3aa: CASSIVDSPYGYTF
CDR3nt: TGTGCCAGTAGTATAGTGGACAGTCCCTATGGCTACACCTTC
j_gene: TRBJ1-2
abundance: few
v_gene: TRBV19
d_gene: NA

CDR3aa: CASSRDRDHGYTF
CDR3nt: TGTGCCAGCAGCCGGGACAGGGACCATGGCTACACCTTC
j_gene: TRBJ1-2
abundance: once
v_gene: TRBV7-2
d_gene: TRBD1

CDR3aa: CASSDTSGSSYNEQFF
CDR3nt: TGTGCCAGCAGTGACACGAGCGGCTCCTCCTACAATGAGCAGTTCTTC
j_gene: TRBJ2-1
abundance: NA
v_gene: TRBV6-4
d_gene: NA

CDR3aa: CASSKTQGTGELFF
CDR3nt: TGTGCCAGCAGCAAAACACAGGGGACCGGGGAGCTGTTTTTT
j_gene: TRBJ2-2
abundance: NA
v_gene: TRBV7-6
d_gene: TRBD1

CDR3aa: CASRGVRGINEQFF
CDR3nt: TGTGCCAGCAGGGGGGTTAGGGGAATCAATGAGCAGTTCTTC
j_gene: TRBJ2-1
abundance: NA
v_gene: TRBV7-2
d_gene: NA

CDR3aa: CASSLWAGGVPTEAFF
CDR3nt: TGTGCCAGCAGCTTATGGGCAGGGGGCGTCCCCACTGAAGCTTTCTTT
j_gene: TRBJ1-1
abundance: NA
v_gene: TRBV7-3
d_gene: TRBD1

CDR3aa: CAWEEGIQGHSPLHF
CDR3nt: TGTGCCTGGGAAGAGGGGATCCAGGGGCATTCACCCCTCCACTTT
j_gene: TRBJ1-6
abundance: NA
v_gene: TRBV30
d_gene: NA

CDR3aa: CASNRQGHYGYTF
CDR3nt: TGTGCCAGCAACCGGCAGGGACACTATGGCTACACCTTC
j_gene: TRBJ1-2
abundance: NA
v_gene: TRBV12-3/TRBV12-4
d_gene: NA

CDR3aa: CASSLAGRGTDTQYF
CDR3nt: TGTGCCAGCAGCTTAGCTGGGCGGGGCACAGATACGCAGTATTTT
j_gene: TRBJ2-3
abundance: NA
v_gene: TRBV11-2
d_gene: NA

CDR3aa: CASSLEAGADTEAFF
CDR3nt: TGCGCCAGCAGCTTGGAAGCGGGGGCGGACACTGAAGCTTTCTTT
j_gene: TRBJ1-1
abundance: NA
v_gene: TRBV5-1
d_gene: NA

CDR3aa: CASSQDGETGGGTQYF
CDR3nt: TGTGCCAGCAGCCAAGATGGGGAAACGGGAGGCGGTACGCAGTATTTT
j_gene: TRBJ2-3
abundance: once
v_gene: TRBV3-1/TRBV3-2
d_gene: TRBD2

CDR3aa: CATSDSTNTQYF
CDR3nt: TGTGCCACCAGTGATAGCACGAATACGCAGTATTTT
j_gene: TRBJ2-3
abundance: NA
v_gene: TRBV24-1
d_gene: NA

CDR3aa: CASSPPTGSYEQYF
CDR3nt: TGTGCCAGCTCACCACCGACAGGGTCGTACGAGCAGTACTTC
j_gene: TRBJ2-7
abundance: NA
v_gene: TRBV18
d_gene: TRBD1

CDR3aa: CASSESRSTGELFF
CDR3nt: TGTGCCAGCAGTGAATCCAGATCCACCGGGGAGCTGTTTTTT
j_gene: TRBJ2-2
abundance: NA
v_gene: TRBV6-1
d_gene: NA

CDR3aa: CASTPETMNTEAFF
CDR3nt: TGTGCCAGCACCCCGGAGACGATGAACACTGAAGCTTTCTTT
j_gene: TRBJ1-1
abundance: NA
v_gene: TRBV2
d_gene: NA

CDR3aa: CAWASDRSYGYTF
CDR3nt: TGTGCCTGGGCCTCAGACAGGAGCTATGGCTACACCTTC
j_gene: TRBJ1-2
abundance: NA
v_gene: TRBV30
d_gene: NA

CDR3aa: CASSLAGTGGVQPQHF
CDR3nt: TGTGCCAGCAGCTTGGCCGGGACAGGGGGTGTTCAGCCCCAGCATTTT
j_gene: TRBJ1-5
abundance: NA
v_gene: TRBV7-2
d_gene: TRBD1

CDR3aa: CASSPLAGVDTQYF
CDR3nt: TGCGCCAGCAGCCCACTAGCGGGGGTTGATACGCAGTATTTT
j_gene: TRBJ2-3
abundance: NA
v_gene: TRBV4-3
d_gene: TRBD2

CDR3aa: CASSDTSWGEDEQFF
CDR3nt: TGTGCCAGCAGCGATACAAGTTGGGGGGAGGATGAGCAGTTCTTC
j_gene: TRBJ2-1
abundance: few
v_gene: TRBV5-8
d_gene: NA

CDR3aa: CASSVYQGASTDTQYF
CDR3nt: TGCGCCAGCAGCGTATACCAGGGGGCGAGCACAGATACGCAGTATTTT
j_gene: TRBJ2-3
abundance: NA
v_gene: TRBV5-1
d_gene: TRBD1

CDR3aa: CASSLAGGGPSDTQYF
CDR3nt: TGTGCCAGCAGCTTAGCCGGCGGGGGGCCGTCAGATACGCAGTATTTT
j_gene: TRBJ2-3
abundance: NA
v_gene: TRBV7-9
d_gene: TRBD2

CDR3aa: CAISRAGDGGYEQYF
CDR3nt: TGTGCCATCAGCCGCGCAGGGGACGGGGGGTACGAGCAGTACTTC
j_gene: TRBJ2-7
abundance: NA
v_gene: TRBV10-3
d_gene: NA